This T cell receptor beta chain was retrieved from a study of CD8 T cells in Susac syndrome. Study details: Patients with Susac syndrome had blood drawn and were at that point therapy-naive, on corticosteroids, or on intravenous immunoglobulin alone. Study results and limitations: Where Susac syndrome CD4+ T cell repertoires were concerned, no clonal expansion was evident. The study recognized that its TCR sequencing and HLA analysis covered a relatively small number of individuals.

The CDR3 runs to 13 residues. Germline-derived CDR1 and CDR2 are MGHDK and SYGVNS. Trimming took 5 bases from V and 6 from J; bases not matched to a gene: 1. Random hexamers served to reverse transcribe roughly 0.5 to 1 ug RNA. TCR beta CDR3 was amplified by immunoSEQ covering 54 Vbeta and 13 Jbeta. TCRdb recomputed calls from the immunoSEQ multiplex PCR reads with MiXCR, one row per CDR3 protein. The table lists about 150,000 distinct CDR3 sequences, nearly 97% of them singletons, with 0.084% in the top ten. On this clonotype: The target antigen is unknown.

This TCR was recovered from a human donor with Susac syndrome. V and J are TRBV25-1 and TRBJ2-1, with 10 positions matching TRBD2. The sample was CD4+ T cells from PBMCs. The CDR3 loop is CASSSSGSNEQFF. The DNA of the CDR3 is TGTGCCAGCAGTTCTAGCGGGAGCAATGAGCAGTTCTTC.